One and the same sample provided the 5 T cell receptor beta chains below, sequenced in a study of shared clonotypes between healthy human individuals. Method: immunoSEQ multiplex PCR; TCRdb's copy keeps in-frame clones and lacks some. The sample lists over a million clones, approximately 98.5% occurring once. The sample taken for sequencing was naive CD4+ T cells sorted from blood. The subset is: CD45RA+ positively selected. The receptors were sampled from a man aged 30 to 45 in good health.

This clone was found once. Here the CDR3 reads CASTTQGIPYEQYF. CDR3 DNA: TGTGCCAGCACTACACAGGGAATACCCTACGAGCAGTACTTC. The rearrangement links TRBV2 to TRBJ2-7, with D perhaps matching TRBD1 (6 bases). V lost 7 bases and J lost 2, with 15 bases in between. This CDR3 comprises 14 residues. Germline lookup yields CDR1 SNHLY and CDR2 FYNNEI. Using reference TRBV2 and TRBJ2-7 for the parts outside the CDR3, the full variable domain is EPEVTQTPSHQVTQMGQEVILRCVPISNHLYFYWYRQILGQKVEFLVSFYNNEISEKSEIFDDQFSVERPDGSNFTLKIRSTKLEDSAMYFCASTTQGIPYEQYFGPGTRLTVT.

J is TRBJ1-1 and V is TRBV29-1; D gene unclear. Trimming stripped 6 bases from V and 1 base from J, with 15 bases between. This CDR3 comprises 14 residues. From germline, CDR1 is SQVTM and CDR2 ANQGSEA. As DNA, the CDR3 is TGCAGCGTCCGGCCCCTTTCACGGAACACTGAAGCTTTCTTT. This gives the protein CSVRPLSRNTEAFF.

The CDR3: CASSFATGGNSYEQYF. DNA for the CDR3: TGTGCCAGCAGTTTCGCAACAGGGGGGAACTCCTACGAGCAGTACTTC. V gene TRBV28 combines with J gene TRBJ2-7, with TRBD1 identical over 8 bases. CDR1 is MDHEN and CDR2 is SYDVKM in the germline V gene. The J segment lost 0 bases and the V segment lost 3 bases, leaving 7 bases of the junction unmatched. The CDR3 is 16 amino acids.

The V gene is TRBV7-9, the J gene TRBJ2-7; 9 nucleotides line up with TRBD1. CDR1 SEHNR and CDR2 FQNEAQ come from the germline V gene (reference sequence). This CDR3 region has 14 residues. J lost 6 bases, V lost 5 bases, and 8 bases had no gene match. In DNA form, the CDR3 reads TGTGCCAGCAGCAATTCCGGGACAGGGAGCGAGCAGTACTTC. Its translation: CASSNSGTGSEQYF.

This clone has a single count. J is TRBJ2-1 and V is TRBV28, with 9 bases aligning to TRBD2. The CDR3 has 15 amino acids. J gave up 8 bases and V 3 bases, and 8 bases lay outside the gene matches. Germline assignment: CDR1 MDHEN and CDR2 SYDVKM. CDR3 nucleotides: TGTGCCAGCAGTTTGAATTCACTAGCGGGCGATGAGCAGTTCTTC. The encoded protein is CASSLNSLAGDEQFF.